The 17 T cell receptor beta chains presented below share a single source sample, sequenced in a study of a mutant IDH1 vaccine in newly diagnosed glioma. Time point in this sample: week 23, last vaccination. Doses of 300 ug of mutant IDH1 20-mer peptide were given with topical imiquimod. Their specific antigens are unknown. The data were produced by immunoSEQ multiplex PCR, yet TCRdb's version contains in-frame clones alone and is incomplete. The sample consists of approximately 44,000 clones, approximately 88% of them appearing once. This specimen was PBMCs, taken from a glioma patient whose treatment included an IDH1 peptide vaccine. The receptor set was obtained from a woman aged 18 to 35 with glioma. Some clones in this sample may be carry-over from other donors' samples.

The CDR3 loop is CASRAGTPYEQYF. CDR3 DNA sequence: TGTGCCAGCAGAGCCGGGACTCCCTACGAGCAGTACTTC. The chain uses TRBV2 and TRBJ2-7, with D possibly being TRBD2 (6 bases). CDR3 length: 13 residues. Germline loops: CDR1 SNHLY, CDR2 FYNNEI. V was trimmed by 6 bases and J by 2 bases, leaving 11 bases between them. The variable domain in full, with the rest retrieved from reference TRBV2 and TRBJ2-7, is EPEVTQTPSHQVTQMGQEVILRCVPISNHLYFYWYRQILGQKVEFLVSFYNNEISEKSEIFDDQFSVERPDGSNFTLKIRSTKLEDSAMYFCASRAGTPYEQYFGPGTRLTVT.

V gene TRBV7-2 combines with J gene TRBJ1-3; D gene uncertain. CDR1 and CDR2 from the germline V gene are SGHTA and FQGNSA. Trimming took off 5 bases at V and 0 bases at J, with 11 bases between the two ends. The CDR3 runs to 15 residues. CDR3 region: CASSLISRSGNTIYF. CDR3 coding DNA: TGTGCCAGCAGCCTAATATCGCGCTCTGGAAACACCATATATTTT.

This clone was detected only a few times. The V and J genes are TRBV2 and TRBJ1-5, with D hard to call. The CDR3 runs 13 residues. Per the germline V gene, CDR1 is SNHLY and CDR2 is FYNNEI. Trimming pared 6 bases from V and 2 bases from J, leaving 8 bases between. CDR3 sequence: CASRGEGNQPQHF. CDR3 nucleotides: TGTGCCAGCAGAGGCGAAGGCAATCAGCCCCAGCATTTT.

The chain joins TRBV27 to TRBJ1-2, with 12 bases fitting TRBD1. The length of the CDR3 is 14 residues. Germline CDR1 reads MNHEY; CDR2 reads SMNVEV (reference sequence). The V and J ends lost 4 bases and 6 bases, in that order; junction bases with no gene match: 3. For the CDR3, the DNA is TGTGCCAGCAGTTGGGGACAGGGGGCCGATGGCTACACCTTC. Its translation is CASSWGQGADGYTF.

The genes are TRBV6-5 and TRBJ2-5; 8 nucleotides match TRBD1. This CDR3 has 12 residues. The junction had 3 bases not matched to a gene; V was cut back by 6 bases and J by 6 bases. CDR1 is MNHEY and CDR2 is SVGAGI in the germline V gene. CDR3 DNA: TGTGCCAGCAGGGACAGGGTGAAGACCCAGTACTTC. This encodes CASRDRVKTQYF.

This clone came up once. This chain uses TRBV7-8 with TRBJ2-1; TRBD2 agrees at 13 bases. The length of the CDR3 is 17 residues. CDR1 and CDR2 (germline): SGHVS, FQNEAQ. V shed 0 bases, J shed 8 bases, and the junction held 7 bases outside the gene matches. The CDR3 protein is CASSLALAGGQLDEQFF. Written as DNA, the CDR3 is TGTGCCAGCAGCTTAGCACTAGCGGGGGGGCAGCTGGATGAGCAGTTCTTC.

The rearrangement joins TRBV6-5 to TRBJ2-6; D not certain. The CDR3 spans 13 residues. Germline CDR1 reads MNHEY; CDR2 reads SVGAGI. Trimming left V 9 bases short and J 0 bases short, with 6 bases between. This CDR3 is CASTDSGANVLTF. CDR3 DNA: TGTGCCAGTACGGACTCTGGGGCCAACGTCCTGACTTTC.

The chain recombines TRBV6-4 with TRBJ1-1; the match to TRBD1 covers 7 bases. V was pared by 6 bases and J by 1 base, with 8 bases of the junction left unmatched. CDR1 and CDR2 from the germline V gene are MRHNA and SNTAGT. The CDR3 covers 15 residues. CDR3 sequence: CASRTRDSSNTEAFF. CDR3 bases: TGTGCCAGCAGGACACGGGACAGTTCGAACACTGAAGCTTTCTTT.

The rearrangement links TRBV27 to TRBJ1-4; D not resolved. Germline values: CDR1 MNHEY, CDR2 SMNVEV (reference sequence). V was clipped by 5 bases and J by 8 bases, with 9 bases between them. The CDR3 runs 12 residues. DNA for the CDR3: TGTGCCAGCAGTCCCCCCGGGGAAAAACTGTTTTTT. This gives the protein CASSPPGEKLFF.

The CDR3 coding sequence is TGTGCCAGCAGTCCTGGACTAAATGAAAAACTGTTTTTT. This encodes CASSPGLNEKLFF. The chain has TRBV28 and TRBJ1-4; no firm D call. The germline V and J ends were trimmed by 5 bases and 5 bases, with 9 bases remaining between them. The CDR3 is made up of 13 amino acids. Germline values: CDR1 MDHEN, CDR2 SYDVKM.

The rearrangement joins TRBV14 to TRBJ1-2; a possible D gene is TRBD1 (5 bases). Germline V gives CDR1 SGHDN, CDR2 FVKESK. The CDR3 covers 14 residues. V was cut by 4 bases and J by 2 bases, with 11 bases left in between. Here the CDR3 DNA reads TGTGCCAGCAGCCTGGGGCAGGGCAACTATGGCTACACCTTC. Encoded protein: CASSLGQGNYGYTF.

The CDR3 loop is CASRLRAGETQYF. The CDR3 DNA sequence: TGTGCCAGCAGGCTCAGGGCCGGGGAGACCCAGTACTTC. V gene TRBV27 combines with J gene TRBJ2-5, with D possibly being TRBD1 (5 bases). CDR3 length: 13 amino acids. Trimming took 6 bases from V and 5 from J, leaving 13 bases between them. Germline V gives CDR1 MNHEY, CDR2 SMNVEV (reference sequence).

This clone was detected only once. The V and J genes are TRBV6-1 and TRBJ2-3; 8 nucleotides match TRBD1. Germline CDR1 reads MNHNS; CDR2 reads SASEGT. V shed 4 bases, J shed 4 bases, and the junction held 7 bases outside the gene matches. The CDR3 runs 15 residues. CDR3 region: CASSVDRVKSDTQYF. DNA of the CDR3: TGTGCCAGCAGTGTGGACAGGGTCAAATCAGATACGCAGTATTTT.

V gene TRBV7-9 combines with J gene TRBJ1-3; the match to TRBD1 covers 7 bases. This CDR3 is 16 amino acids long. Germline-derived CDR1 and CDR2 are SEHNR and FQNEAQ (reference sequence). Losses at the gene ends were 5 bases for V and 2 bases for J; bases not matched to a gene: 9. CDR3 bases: TGTGCCAGCAGCCAGCGGGACAGCTACACTGGAAACACCATATATTTT. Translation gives CASSQRDSYTGNTIYF.

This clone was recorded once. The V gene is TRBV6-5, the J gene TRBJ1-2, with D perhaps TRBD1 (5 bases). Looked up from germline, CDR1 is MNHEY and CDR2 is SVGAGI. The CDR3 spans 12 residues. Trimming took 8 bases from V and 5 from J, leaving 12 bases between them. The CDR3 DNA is TGTGCCAGCCTAGACAGCTATTATGGCTACACCTTC. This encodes CASLDSYYGYTF.

CDR3 sequence reads: CASSVSGASTDTQYF. The CDR3 region has the DNA TGTGCCAGCAGTGTCAGCGGAGCTAGCACAGATACGCAGTATTTT. The chain couples TRBV6-5 to TRBJ2-3; a possible D gene is TRBD2 (5 bases). V lost 5 bases and J 0 bases, leaving 12 bases between the germline ends. CDR1 is MNHEY and CDR2 is SVGAGI in the germline V gene. The CDR3 sequence is 15 residues long.

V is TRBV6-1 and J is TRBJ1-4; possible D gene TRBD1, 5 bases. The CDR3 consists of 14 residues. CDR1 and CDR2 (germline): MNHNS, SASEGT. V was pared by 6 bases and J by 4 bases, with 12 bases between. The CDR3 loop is CASRERGLNEKLFF. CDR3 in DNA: TGTGCCAGCAGGGAGAGGGGCCTTAATGAAAAACTGTTTTTT.